Listed here are 15 T cell receptor beta chains from one sample, sequenced in a study of blood T cell repertoires in COVID-19. The repertoire was sequenced with immunoSEQ multiplex PCR; TCRdb's copy has only in-frame clones and lacks some. The sample includes around 82,000 clones, 80% to 95% of them seen just once. What was sequenced was peripheral blood. The receptors stem from a human donor in a cohort sampled during active COVID-19.

This chain's CDR3 is CASSLADRVDTGELFF. DNA for the CDR3: TGCGCCAGCAGCTTGGCCGACAGGGTAGACACCGGGGAGCTGTTTTTT. This sequence joins TRBV5-1 and TRBJ2-2, with 7 bases matching TRBD1. Per germline, CDR1 SGHRS and CDR2 YFSETQ. Unmatched junction bases numbered 5, after V lost 0 bases and J lost 3 bases. The CDR3 length is 16 residues.

The V and J genes are TRBV5-1 and TRBJ1-2; the match to TRBD1 covers 11 bases. The CDR3 has 16 amino acids. The junction had 9 bases not matched to a gene; V was cut back by 1 base and J by 7 bases. Germline CDR1 reads SGHRS; CDR2 reads YFSETQ. CDR3 amino acids: CASSLTADRGLGGYTF. DNA for the CDR3: TGCGCCAGCAGCTTGACGGCGGACAGGGGGCTGGGTGGCTACACCTTC.

V usage is TRBV6-5 and J usage is TRBJ2-7; unclear D gene. Per germline, CDR1 MNHEY and CDR2 SVGAGI. Trimming pared 5 bases from V and 3 bases from J, leaving 5 bases between. This CDR3 region has 11 residues. CDR3 in DNA: TGTGCCAGCAGTCCGAGCTACGAGCAGTACTTC. Translating gives CASSPSYEQYF.

CDR3 bases: TGCGCCAGCAGCTCAAGAAACAGGGGGCGTCAAGAGACCCAGTACTTC. It translates to CASSSRNRGRQETQYF. This rearrangement joins TRBV5-1 to TRBJ2-5; 9 positions agree with TRBD1. V dropped 3 bases and J dropped 2; count of bases not matched to a gene: 8. The CDR3 is 16 residues long. Germline loops: CDR1 SGHRS, CDR2 YFSETQ.

The genes are TRBV19 and TRBJ1-2; no reliable D call. CDR1 is LNHDA and CDR2 is SQIVND in the germline V gene (reference sequence). The CDR3 has 13 amino acids. V shed 9 bases and J shed 4 bases, with 15 bases lying between them. In DNA, the CDR3 is TGTGCCAGCGTCGAGCGGGGAACCTATGGCTACACCTTC. This codes for CASVERGTYGYTF.

This clone came up once. The chain employs TRBV5-1 and TRBJ2-1; 11 bases line up with TRBD2. The CDR3 covers 16 residues. Germline values: CDR1 SGHRS, CDR2 YFSETQ. V was clipped by 4 bases and J by 0 bases; unmatched bases: 3. The CDR3 nucleotides are TGCGCCAGCAGCATCCTAGCGGGGGGCTCCTACAATGAGCAGTTCTTC. This sequence encodes CASSILAGGSYNEQFF.

This chain uses TRBV24-1 with TRBJ2-1; 7 nucleotides line up with TRBD1. Germline trimming cut 4 bases from V and 5 bases from J; bases unmatched to any gene: 10. The CDR3 runs to 16 residues. Germline V gives CDR1 KGHDR, CDR2 SFDVKD. DNA for the CDR3: TGTGCCACCAGTGAGGGCAGACAGGGAACCGACAATGAGCAGTTCTTC. This sequence encodes CATSEGRQGTDNEQFF.

DNA of the CDR3: TGTGCCAGCAGCGTAGGGGGCAGGGGGGCCACAGATACGCAGTATTTT. Its protein is CASSVGGRGATDTQYF. This chain links TRBV9 with TRBJ2-3; maybe TRBD1 (7 bases). Germline V lookup: CDR1 SGDLS, CDR2 YYNGEE. This CDR3 spans 16 amino acids. The germline V and J ends were trimmed by 0 bases and 2 bases, with 13 bases remaining between them.

The J gene is TRBJ2-3, the V gene TRBV7-8; 8 nucleotides match TRBD1. Germline lookup yields CDR1 SGHVS and CDR2 FQNEAQ. The CDR3 has 15 amino acids. Germline trimming cut 3 bases from V and 4 bases from J; bases unmatched to any gene: 6. The CDR3 is CASSFRPTGADTQYF. Written as DNA, the CDR3 is TGTGCCAGCAGCTTTCGCCCGACAGGGGCAGATACGCAGTATTTT.

The chain couples TRBV11-3 to TRBJ2-2; TRBD1 might be the D (6 bases). The CDR3 contains 15 residues. Per the germline V gene, CDR1 is SGHNT and CDR2 is YENEEA. V was clipped by 3 bases and J by 4 bases, with 12 bases between them. The CDR3 DNA reads as TGTGCCAGCAGCTTCACAGGGCCGGGCACCGGGGAGCTGTTTTTT. Translating gives CASSFTGPGTGELFF.

This chain links TRBV19 with TRBJ2-3; D not resolved. The germline CDR1 and CDR2 sequences are LNHDA and SQIVND (reference sequence). The CDR3 sequence is 14 residues long. Trimming stripped 6 bases from V and 2 bases from J, with 12 bases between. The CDR3 DNA is TGTGCCAGTAGAAGCGAGGTCCCCACAGATACGCAGTATTTT. Translated, it gives CASRSEVPTDTQYF.

CDR3 DNA: TGTGCCAGCAGCGTATCCCCTATCGGCGGGGGGGCCGACACCGGGGAGCTGTTTTTT. This codes for CASSVSPIGGGADTGELFF. The chain uses TRBV9 and TRBJ2-2; 9 nucleotides align to TRBD2. J lost 3 bases, V lost 1 base, and 13 bases had no gene match. Looked up from germline, CDR1 is SGDLS and CDR2 is YYNGEE. This CDR3 is 19 amino acids long. The full variable domain, its missing parts supplied by reference TRBV9 and TRBJ2-2, is DSGVTQTPKHLITATGQRVTLRCSPRSGDLSVYWYQQSLDQGLQFLIQYYNGEERAKGNILERFSAQQFPDLHSELNLSSLELGDSALYFCASSVSPIGGGADTGELFFGEGSRLTVL.

The rearrangement links TRBV24-1 to TRBJ1-2; TRBD1 matches 8 bases. The CDR3 runs to 15 residues. The V gene end was trimmed by 5 bases and the J gene end by 4 bases; junction bases not matched to a gene: 8. The germline V gene encodes CDR1 KGHDR and CDR2 SFDVKD. This CDR3 reads CATSAASDRAYGYTF. CDR3 in DNA: TGTGCCACCAGTGCCGCGTCGGACAGGGCCTATGGCTACACCTTC.

This rearrangement joins TRBV20-1 to TRBJ1-1; possible D gene TRBD1, 5 bases. This CDR3 is built from 11 residues. The V end was cut by 6 bases, the J end by 4 bases, with 9 bases between. Looked up from germline, CDR1 is DFQATT and CDR2 is SNEGSKA (reference sequence). The CDR3, as DNA: TGCAGTGCCCCTGACAGCACTGAAGCTTTCTTT. The encoded protein is CSAPDSTEAFF.

This rearrangement joins TRBV5-4 to TRBJ1-4; tentatively, D is TRBD1 (6 bases). The germline V gene encodes CDR1 SGHNT and CDR2 YYREEE (reference sequence). With 2 bases removed from V and 5 bases from J, the gap between germline ends came to 10 bases. The CDR3 covers 14 residues. The CDR3 region is CASSLGTRNEKLFF. The CDR3 coding sequence is TGTGCCAGCAGCTTAGGGACAAGGAATGAAAAACTGTTTTTT.